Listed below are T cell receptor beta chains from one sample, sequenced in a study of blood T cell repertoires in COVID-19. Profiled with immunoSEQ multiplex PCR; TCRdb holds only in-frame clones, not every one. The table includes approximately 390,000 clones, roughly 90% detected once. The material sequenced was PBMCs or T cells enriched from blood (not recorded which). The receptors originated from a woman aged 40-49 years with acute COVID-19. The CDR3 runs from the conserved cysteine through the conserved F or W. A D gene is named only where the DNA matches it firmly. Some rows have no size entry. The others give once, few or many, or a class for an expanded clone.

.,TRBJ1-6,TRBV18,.,CASSPMTTYNSPLHF,TGTGCCAGCTCACCAATGACAACCTATAATTCACCCCTCCACTTT
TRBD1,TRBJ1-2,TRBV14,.,CASSQDLIQGIGGYTF,TGTGCCAGCAGCCAAGACTTAATACAGGGGATTGGTGGCTACACCTTC
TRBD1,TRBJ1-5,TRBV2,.,CASNRGVNQPQHF,TGTGCCAGCAACAGGGGAGTGAATCAGCCCCAGCATTTT
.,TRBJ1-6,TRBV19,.,CASSRSTDLNSPLHF,TGTGCCAGTAGTAGATCGACAGACCTTAATTCACCCCTCCACTTT
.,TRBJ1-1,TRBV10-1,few,CASSRNRATEAFF,TGCGCCAGCAGTCGGAACAGGGCGACTGAAGCTTTCTTT
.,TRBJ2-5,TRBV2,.,CASSGTTSPMNQYF,TGTGCCAGCAGCGGGACCACTAGCCCGATGAACCAGTACTTC
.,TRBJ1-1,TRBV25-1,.,CASSEAAIRAEAFF,TGTGCCAGCAGTGAGGCGGCCATACGGGCTGAAGCTTTCTTT
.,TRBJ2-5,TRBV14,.,CASSTSSLEETQYF,TGTGCCAGCAGCACTTCTTCTTTAGAAGAGACCCAGTACTTC
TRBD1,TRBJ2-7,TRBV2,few,CASLGGPGTGQLYEQYF,TGTGCCAGCTTGGGGGGACCCGGGACAGGACAACTCTACGAGCAGTACTTC
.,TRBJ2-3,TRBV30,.,CAWEGRGSTDTQYF,TGTGCCTGGGAGGGGCGGGGCAGCACAGATACGCAGTATTTT
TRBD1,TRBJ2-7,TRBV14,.,CASSLTPGQGFYEQYF,TGTGCCAGCAGCCTAACCCCGGGACAGGGTTTTTACGAGCAGTACTTC
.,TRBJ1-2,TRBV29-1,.,CSVGGQVNYGYTF,TGCAGCGTGGGGGGGCAGGTTAACTATGGCTACACCTTC
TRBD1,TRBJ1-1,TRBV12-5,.,CASGPGQSNTEAFF,TGTGCTAGTGGTCCGGGACAGTCGAACACTGAAGCTTTCTTT
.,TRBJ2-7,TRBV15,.,CATSRDLEFDF,TGTGCCACCAGCAGAGACCTAGAGTTTGACTTC
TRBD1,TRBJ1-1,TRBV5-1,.,CASSPGTGGWDTEAFF,TGCGCCAGCAGTCCCGGGACAGGGGGCTGGGACACTGAAGCTTTCTTT
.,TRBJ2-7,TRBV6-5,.,CASRLVASYHEQYF,TGTGCCAGCAGGCTCGTAGCGAGCTACCACGAGCAGTACTTC
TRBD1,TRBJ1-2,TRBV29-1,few,CSVERILGQGEYGYTF,TGCAGCGTTGAGAGAATCTTGGGACAGGGAGAGTATGGCTACACCTTC
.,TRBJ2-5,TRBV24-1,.,CATSTQETQYF,TGTGCCACCAGTACTCAAGAGACCCAGTACTTC
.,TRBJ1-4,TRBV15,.,CATSRDPGGDEKLFF,TGTGCCACCAGCAGAGATCCGGGGGGCGATGAAAAACTGTTTTTT
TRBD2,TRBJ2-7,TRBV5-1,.,CASSSSGGAYEQYF,TGCGCCAGCAGCTCCAGCGGGGGAGCCTACGAGCAGTACTTC
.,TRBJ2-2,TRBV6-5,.,CASSQQESNTGELFF,TGTGCCAGCAGCCAACAGGAGTCGAACACCGGGGAGCTGTTTTTT
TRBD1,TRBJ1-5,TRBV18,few,CASSPEQGASNQPQHF,TGTGCCAGCTCACCTGAACAGGGGGCCAGCAATCAGCCCCAGCATTTT
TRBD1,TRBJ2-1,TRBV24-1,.,CATSDPTGTGDEQFF,TGTGCCACCAGTGATCCGACAGGGACAGGGGATGAGCAGTTCTTC
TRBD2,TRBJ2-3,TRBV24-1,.,CATSDPTREADTQYF,TGTGCCACCAGTGATCCTACTCGGGAGGCAGATACGCAGTATTTT
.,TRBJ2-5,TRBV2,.,CASSAGSGETQYF,TGTGCCAGCAGCGCAGGGTCGGGAGAGACCCAGTACTTC
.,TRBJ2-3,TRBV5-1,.,CASSLVGAPDTQYF,TGCGCCAGCAGCTTGGTGGGGGCCCCAGATACGCAGTATTTT
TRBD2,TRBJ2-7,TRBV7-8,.,CASSGRVQRGPYEQYF,TGTGCCAGCAGCGGTAGGGTCCAGCGGGGGCCATACGAGCAGTACTTC
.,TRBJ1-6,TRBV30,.,CAWADTYNSPLHF,TGTGCCTGGGCCGACACGTATAATTCACCCCTCCACTTT
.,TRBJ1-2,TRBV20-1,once,CSGEGVYGYTF,TGCAGTGGAGAAGGGGTCTATGGCTACACCTTC
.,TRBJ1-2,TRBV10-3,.,CAISDQGLGGYTF,TGTGCCATCAGTGATCAGGGACTAGGTGGCTACACCTTC
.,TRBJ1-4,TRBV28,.,CASSWGGSTNEKLFF,TGTGCCAGCAGTTGGGGGGGGTCGACTAATGAAAAACTGTTTTTT
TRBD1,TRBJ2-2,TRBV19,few,CASSTTGTGELFF,TGTGCCAGTAGTACGACAGGGACCGGGGAGCTGTTTTTT
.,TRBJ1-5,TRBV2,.,CASSQTLGAGQPQHF,TGTGCCAGCAGTCAAACACTGGGGGCTGGTCAGCCCCAGCATTTT
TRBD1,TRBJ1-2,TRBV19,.,CASSIDAEDRDYGYTF,TGTGCCAGTAGTATAGATGCGGAAGACAGGGACTATGGCTACACCTTC
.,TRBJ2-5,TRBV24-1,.,CATSDGEVETQYF,TGTGCCACCAGTGATGGGGAGGTAGAGACCCAGTACTTC
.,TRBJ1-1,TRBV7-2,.,CASSLYLGGGTEAFF,TGTGCCAGCAGCCTATACCTTGGGGGGGGCACTGAAGCTTTCTTT
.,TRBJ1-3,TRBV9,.,CASSPRLSSGNTIYF,TGTGCCAGCAGCCCACGACTGAGCTCTGGAAACACCATATATTTT
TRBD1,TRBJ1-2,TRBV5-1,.,CASSLTGQGSLYGYTF,TGCGCCAGCAGCTTGACAGGACAGGGGAGCTTGTACGGCTACACCTTC
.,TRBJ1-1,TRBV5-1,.,CASTPASAENTEAFF,TGCGCCAGCACCCCCGCTTCAGCGGAGAACACTGAAGCTTTCTTT
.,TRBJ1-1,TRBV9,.,CASSVVGVVDEAFF,TGTGCCAGCAGCGTAGTAGGGGTGGTCGATGAAGCTTTCTTT
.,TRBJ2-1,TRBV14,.,CASSQPGYHGSYNEQFF,TGTGCCAGCAGCCAACCAGGGTACCACGGCTCCTACAATGAGCAGTTCTTC
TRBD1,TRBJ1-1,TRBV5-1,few,CASTSGTANTEAFF,TGCGCCAGCACCTCCGGGACAGCAAACACTGAAGCTTTCTTT
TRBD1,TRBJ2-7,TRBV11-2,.,CASSLSGTGFYEQYF,TGTGCCAGCAGCTTATCTGGGACAGGGTTTTACGAGCAGTACTTC
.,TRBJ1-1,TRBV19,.,CASSISPSAEAFF,TGTGCCAGTAGTATCTCCCCATCGGCTGAAGCTTTCTTT
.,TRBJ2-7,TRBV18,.,CASSLTGRDYEQYF,TGTGCCAGCTCACTAACCGGACGGGACTACGAGCAGTACTTC
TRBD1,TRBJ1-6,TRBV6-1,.,CASSARPGQGNSPLHF,TGTGCCAGCAGTGCCCGACCGGGACAGGGCAACTCACCCCTCCACTTT
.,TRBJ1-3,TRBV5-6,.,CASRVKDRGTGNTIYF,TGTGCCAGCAGGGTCAAGGACAGAGGCACTGGAAACACCATATATTTT
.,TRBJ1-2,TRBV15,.,CATSRGGGDPSNYGYTF,TGTGCCACCAGCAGGGGGGGAGGGGACCCATCTAACTATGGCTACACCTTC
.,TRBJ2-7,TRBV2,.,CASSDGTLGLKQYF,TGTGCCAGCAGTGATGGTACCTTGGGGCTGAAGCAGTACTTC
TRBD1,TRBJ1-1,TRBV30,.,CAWSVAPGQGAGMNTEAFF,TGTGCCTGGAGTGTCGCACCGGGACAGGGAGCGGGCATGAACACTGAAGCTTTCTTT
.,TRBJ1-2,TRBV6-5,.,CASTPRGDYGYTF,TGTGCCAGCACCCCTCGGGGAGACTATGGCTACACCTTC
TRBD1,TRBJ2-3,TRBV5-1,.,CASSWTGEGDTQYF,TGCGCCAGCAGCTGGACAGGGGAAGGTGATACGCAGTATTTT
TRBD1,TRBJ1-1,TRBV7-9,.,CASSAQGGTTEAFF,TGTGCCAGCAGCGCACAGGGGGGGACCACTGAAGCTTTCTTT
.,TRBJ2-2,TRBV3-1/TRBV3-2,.,CASSQAGNTGELFF,TGTGCCAGCAGCCAAGCGGGTAACACCGGGGAGCTGTTTTTT
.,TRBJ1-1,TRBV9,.,CASSVEAGMNTEAFF,TGTGCCAGCAGCGTAGAGGCAGGGATGAACACTGAAGCTTTCTTT
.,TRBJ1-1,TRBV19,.,CASTGTANTEAFF,TGTGCCAGTACCGGGACTGCGAACACTGAAGCTTTCTTT
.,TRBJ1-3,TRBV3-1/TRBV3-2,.,CASSQEVLGGNTIYF,TGTGCCAGCAGCCAAGAGGTTTTGGGGGGGAACACCATATATTTT